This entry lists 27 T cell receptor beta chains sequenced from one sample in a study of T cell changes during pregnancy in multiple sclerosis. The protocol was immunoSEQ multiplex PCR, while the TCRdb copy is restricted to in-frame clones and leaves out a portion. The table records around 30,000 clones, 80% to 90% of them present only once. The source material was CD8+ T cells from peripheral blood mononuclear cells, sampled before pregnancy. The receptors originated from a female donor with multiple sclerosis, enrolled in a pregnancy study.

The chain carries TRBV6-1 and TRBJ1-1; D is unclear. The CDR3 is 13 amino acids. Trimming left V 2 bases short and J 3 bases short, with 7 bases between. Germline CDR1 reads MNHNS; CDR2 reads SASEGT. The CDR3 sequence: CASSELVYTEAFF. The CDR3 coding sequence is TGTGCCAGCAGTGAATTAGTGTACACTGAAGCTTTCTTT.

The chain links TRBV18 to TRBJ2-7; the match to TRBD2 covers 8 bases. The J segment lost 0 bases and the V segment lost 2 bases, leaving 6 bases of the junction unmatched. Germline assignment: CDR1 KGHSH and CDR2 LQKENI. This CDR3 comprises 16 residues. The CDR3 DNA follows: TGTGCCAGCTCACCATGGGTAGCGGGACCCTCCTACGAGCAGTACTTC. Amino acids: CASSPWVAGPSYEQYF.

This CDR3 reads CASSQALNEQFF. CDR3 in DNA: TGTGCCAGCAGCCAAGCTCTGAATGAGCAGTTCTTC. The chain joins TRBV7-9 to TRBJ2-1; D gene unclear. V was pared by 5 bases and J by 7 bases, with 9 bases between. CDR3 length equals 12 residues. The germline V gene has CDR1 SEHNR and CDR2 FQNEAQ (reference sequence).

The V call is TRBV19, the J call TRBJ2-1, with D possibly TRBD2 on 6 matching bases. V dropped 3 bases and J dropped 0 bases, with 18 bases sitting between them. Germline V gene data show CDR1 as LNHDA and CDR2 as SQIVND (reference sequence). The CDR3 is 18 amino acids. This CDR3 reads CASSIYSGWTDSYNEQFF. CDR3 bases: TGTGCCAGTAGTATTTACAGCGGGTGGACTGACTCCTACAATGAGCAGTTCTTC. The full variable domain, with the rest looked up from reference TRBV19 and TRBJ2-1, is DGGITQSPKYLFRKEGQNVTLSCEQNLNHDAMYWYRQDPGQGLRLIYYSQIVNDFQKGDIAEGYSVSREKKESFPLTVTSAQKNPTAFYLCASSIYSGWTDSYNEQFFGPGTRLTVL.

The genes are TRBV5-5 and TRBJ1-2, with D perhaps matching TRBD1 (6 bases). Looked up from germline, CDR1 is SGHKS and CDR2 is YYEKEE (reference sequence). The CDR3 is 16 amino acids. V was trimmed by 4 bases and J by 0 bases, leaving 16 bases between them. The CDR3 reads CASSPTRDKANYGYTF. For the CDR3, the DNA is TGTGCCAGCAGCCCTACTAGGGACAAAGCTAACTATGGCTACACCTTC.

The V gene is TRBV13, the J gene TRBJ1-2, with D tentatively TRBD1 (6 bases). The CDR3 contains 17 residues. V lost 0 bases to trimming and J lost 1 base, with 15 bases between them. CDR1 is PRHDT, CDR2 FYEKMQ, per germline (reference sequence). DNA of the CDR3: TGTGCCAGCAGCTTAGGGACAGGCGAGAAGTATAACTATGGCTACACCTTC. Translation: CASSLGTGEKYNYGYTF.

The CDR3 DNA follows: TGTGCCAGCAGAACCGGGACAGGAACAGATACGCAGTATTTT. As protein: CASRTGTGTDTQYF. V is TRBV7-9 and J is TRBJ2-3, with TRBD1 matching over 8 bases. Germline V gives CDR1 SEHNR, CDR2 FQNEAQ (reference sequence). Germline trimming cut 6 bases from V and 3 bases from J; bases unmatched to any gene: 5. The CDR3 is 14 amino acids.

CDR3 in amino acids: CASSFTGAYAYEQYF. Written as DNA, the CDR3 is TGTGCCAGCAGCTTTACAGGGGCCTACGCCTACGAGCAGTACTTC. The chain is built from TRBV7-9 and TRBJ2-7, with TRBD1 identical over 7 bases. The length of the CDR3 is 15 residues. Germline V lookup: CDR1 SEHNR, CDR2 FQNEAQ (reference sequence). V dropped 3 bases and J dropped 2; count of bases not matched to a gene: 7. Full variable domain (remainder filled in from reference TRBV7-9 and TRBJ2-7): DTGVSQNPRHKITKRGQNVTFRCDPISEHNRLYWYRQTLGQGPEFLTYFQNEAQLEKSRLLSDRFSAERPKGSFSTLEIQRTEQGDSAMYLCASSFTGAYAYEQYFGPGTRLTVT.

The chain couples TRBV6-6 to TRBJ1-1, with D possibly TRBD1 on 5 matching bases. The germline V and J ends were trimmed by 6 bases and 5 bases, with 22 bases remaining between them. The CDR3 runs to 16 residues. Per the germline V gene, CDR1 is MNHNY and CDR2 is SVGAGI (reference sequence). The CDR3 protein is CASSLHSRGVGTEAFF. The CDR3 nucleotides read TGTGCCAGCAGCCTCCACTCCCGGGGGGTGGGGACTGAAGCTTTCTTT.

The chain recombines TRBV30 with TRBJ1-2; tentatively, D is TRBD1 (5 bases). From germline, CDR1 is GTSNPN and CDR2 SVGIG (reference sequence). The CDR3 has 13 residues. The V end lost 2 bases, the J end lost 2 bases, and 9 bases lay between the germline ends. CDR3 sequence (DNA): TGTGCCTGGAGTCGGGGGGAGAACTATGGCTACACCTTC. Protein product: CAWSRGENYGYTF.

The CDR3 DNA reads TGTGCCAGCAGTCACAACAGGGATAGCTCCTACAATGAGCAGTTCTTC. Its protein product is CASSHNRDSSYNEQFF. The rearrangement links TRBV9 to TRBJ2-1, with a weak D call TRBD1 (6 bases). CDR3 length: 16 amino acids. Per the germline V gene, CDR1 is SGDLS and CDR2 is YYNGEE. With 5 bases removed from V and 0 bases from J, the gap between germline ends came to 15 bases.

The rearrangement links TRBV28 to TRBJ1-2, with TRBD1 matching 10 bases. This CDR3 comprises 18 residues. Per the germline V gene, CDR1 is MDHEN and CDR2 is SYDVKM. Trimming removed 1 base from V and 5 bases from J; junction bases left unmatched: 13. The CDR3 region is CASSLFAHHGQGGYGYTF. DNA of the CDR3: TGTGCCAGCAGTTTATTCGCCCACCACGGACAGGGGGGGTATGGCTACACCTTC.

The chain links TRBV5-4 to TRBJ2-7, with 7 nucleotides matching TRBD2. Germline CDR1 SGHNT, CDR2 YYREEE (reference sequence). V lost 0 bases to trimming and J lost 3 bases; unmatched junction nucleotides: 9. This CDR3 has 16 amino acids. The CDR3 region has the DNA TGTGCCAGCAGCTTGGGTGGGGGGGAGCCTGACTACGAGCAGTACTTC. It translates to CASSLGGGEPDYEQYF.

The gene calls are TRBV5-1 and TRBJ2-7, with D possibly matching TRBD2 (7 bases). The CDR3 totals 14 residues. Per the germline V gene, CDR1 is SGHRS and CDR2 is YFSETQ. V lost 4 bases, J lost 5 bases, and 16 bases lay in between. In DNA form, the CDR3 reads TGCGCCAGCAGCCAAGAGGGGGGGGCCCACGAGCAGTACTTC. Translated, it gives CASSQEGGAHEQYF.

CDR3: CASSYSSPLDLQFF. Here the CDR3 DNA reads TGTGCCAGCAGTTACTCGAGTCCTCTCGATCTGCAGTTCTTC. The V call is TRBV6-5, the J call TRBJ2-1; D is unclear. Trimming removed 0 bases at V and 12 bases at J, with 15 bases between. Germline-derived CDR1 and CDR2 are MNHEY and SVGAGI. This CDR3 has 14 amino acids.

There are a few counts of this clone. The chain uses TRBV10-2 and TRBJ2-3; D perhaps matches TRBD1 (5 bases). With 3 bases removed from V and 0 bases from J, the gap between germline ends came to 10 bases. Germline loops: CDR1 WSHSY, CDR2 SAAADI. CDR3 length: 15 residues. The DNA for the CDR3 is TGCGCCAGCAGTGAAGGACACGCAAGCACAGATACGCAGTATTTT. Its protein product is CASSEGHASTDTQYF.

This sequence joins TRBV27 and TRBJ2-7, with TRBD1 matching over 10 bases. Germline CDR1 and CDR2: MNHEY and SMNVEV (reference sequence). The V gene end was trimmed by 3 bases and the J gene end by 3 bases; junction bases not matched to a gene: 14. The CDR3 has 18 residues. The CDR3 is CASSFGTGVSRGVYEQYF. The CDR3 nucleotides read TGTGCCAGCAGTTTCGGGACAGGGGTTTCCCGGGGTGTCTACGAGCAGTACTTC.

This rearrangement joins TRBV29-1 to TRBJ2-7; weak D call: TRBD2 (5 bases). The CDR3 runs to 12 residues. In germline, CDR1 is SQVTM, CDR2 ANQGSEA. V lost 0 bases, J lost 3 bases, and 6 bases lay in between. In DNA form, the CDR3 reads TGCAGCGTTGAAGACGGGGACTACGAGCAGTACTTC. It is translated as CSVEDGDYEQYF.

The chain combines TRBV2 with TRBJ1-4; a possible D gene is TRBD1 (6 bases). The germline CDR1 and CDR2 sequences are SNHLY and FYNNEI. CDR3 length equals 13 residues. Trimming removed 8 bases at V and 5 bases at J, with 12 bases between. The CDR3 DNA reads TGTGCCAGCTCTGAGACAGGCAATGAAAAACTGTTTTTT. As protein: CASSETGNEKLFF.

The CDR3 spells CASSLGKAQPYEQYF. CDR3 coding DNA: TGTGCCAGCAGCTTAGGAAAGGCACAGCCATACGAGCAGTACTTC. This rearrangement joins TRBV7-9 to TRBJ2-7; D remains ambiguous. The CDR3 totals 15 residues. Germline CDR1 is SEHNR and CDR2 is FQNEAQ (reference sequence). The V end lost 1 base, the J end lost 4 bases, and 14 bases lay between the germline ends.

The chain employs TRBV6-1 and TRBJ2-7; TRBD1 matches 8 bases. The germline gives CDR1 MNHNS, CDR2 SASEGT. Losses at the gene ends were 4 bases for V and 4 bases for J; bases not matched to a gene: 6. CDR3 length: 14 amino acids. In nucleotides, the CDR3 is TGTGCCAGCAGTGGCCTGGGACAGGTTTACGAGCAGTACTTC. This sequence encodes CASSGLGQVYEQYF.

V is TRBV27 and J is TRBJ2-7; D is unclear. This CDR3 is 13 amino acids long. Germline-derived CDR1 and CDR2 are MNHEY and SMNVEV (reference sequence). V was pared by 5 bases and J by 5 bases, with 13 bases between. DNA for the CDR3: TGTGCCAGCAGTCAGCGAGAACCCCACGAGCAGTACTTC. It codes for CASSQREPHEQYF.

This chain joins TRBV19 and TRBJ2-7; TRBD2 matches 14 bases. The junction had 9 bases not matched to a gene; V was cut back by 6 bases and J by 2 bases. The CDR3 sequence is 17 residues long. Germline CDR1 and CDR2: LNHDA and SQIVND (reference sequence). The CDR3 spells CASSGTSGSSRPYEQYF. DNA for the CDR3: TGTGCCAGTAGCGGGACTAGCGGGAGTTCTCGACCCTACGAGCAGTACTTC.

CDR3 DNA sequence: TGTGCCAGCAGTGAAGTCCCCCCTAGCGGGAGTTACGAGCAGTACTTC. This gives the protein CASSEVPPSGSYEQYF. The chain recombines TRBV6-1 with TRBJ2-7; 10 nucleotides line up with TRBD2. Germline CDR1 is MNHNS and CDR2 is SASEGT. This CDR3 has 16 amino acids. J was trimmed by 4 bases and V by 1 base; bases with no gene match: 7.

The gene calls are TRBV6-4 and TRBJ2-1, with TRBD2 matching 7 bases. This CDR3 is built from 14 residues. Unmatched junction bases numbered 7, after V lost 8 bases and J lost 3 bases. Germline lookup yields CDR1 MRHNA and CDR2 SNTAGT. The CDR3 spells CASPGRGDYNEQFF. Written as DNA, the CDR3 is TGTGCCAGCCCGGGGAGGGGTGACTACAATGAGCAGTTCTTC.

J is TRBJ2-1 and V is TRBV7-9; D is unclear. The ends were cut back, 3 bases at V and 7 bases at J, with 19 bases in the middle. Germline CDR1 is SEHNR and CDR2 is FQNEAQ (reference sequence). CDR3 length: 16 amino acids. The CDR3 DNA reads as TGTGCCAGCAGCTTCGTCCCGAGCTCGTACAGTAATGAGCAGTTCTTC. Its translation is CASSFVPSSYSNEQFF.

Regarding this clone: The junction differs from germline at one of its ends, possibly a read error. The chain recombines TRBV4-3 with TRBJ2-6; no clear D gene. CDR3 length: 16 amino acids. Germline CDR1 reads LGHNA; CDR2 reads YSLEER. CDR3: CASSEDVNSGANVLTF. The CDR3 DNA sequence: TGCGCCAGCAGCGAAGATGTAAACTCTGGGGCCAACGTCCTGACTTTC.